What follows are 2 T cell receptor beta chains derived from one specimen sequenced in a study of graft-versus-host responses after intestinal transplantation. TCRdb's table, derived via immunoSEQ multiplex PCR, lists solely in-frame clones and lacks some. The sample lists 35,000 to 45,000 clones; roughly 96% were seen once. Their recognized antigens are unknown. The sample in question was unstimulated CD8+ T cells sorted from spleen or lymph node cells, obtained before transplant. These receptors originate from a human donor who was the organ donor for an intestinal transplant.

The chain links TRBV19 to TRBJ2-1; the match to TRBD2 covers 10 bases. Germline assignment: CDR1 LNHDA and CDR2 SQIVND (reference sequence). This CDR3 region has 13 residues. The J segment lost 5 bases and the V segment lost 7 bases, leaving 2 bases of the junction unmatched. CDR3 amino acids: CASTGTSDNEQFF. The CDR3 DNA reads TGTGCCAGTACCGGGACTAGCGACAATGAGCAGTTCTTC.

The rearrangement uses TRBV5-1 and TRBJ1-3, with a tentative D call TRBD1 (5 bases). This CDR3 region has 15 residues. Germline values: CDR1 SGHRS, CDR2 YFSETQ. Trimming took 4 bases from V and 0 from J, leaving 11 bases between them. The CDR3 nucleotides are TGCGCCAGCAGCCCCACAGGACCCTCTGGAAACACCATATATTTT. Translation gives CASSPTGPSGNTIYF.